This record looks at one T cell receptor beta chain sequence and its context. Its antigen remains unidentified. This record belongs to a study of T cell responses to AZD1222 COVID-19 vaccine. This CDR3 spans 13 amino acids. Germline lookup yields CDR1 KGHSH and CDR2 LQKENI. J gave up 7 bases and V 6 bases, and 7 bases lay outside the gene matches. Sequenced by immunoSEQ multiplex PCR; TCRdb stores in-frame clones only, minus some. The table has about 130,000 clones, 80% to 90% seen once. General observations from the study: Clonal diversity was possibly underestimated; the donors were predominantly white British and more often female. The study found vaccine-associated CD4 TCRs spanning spike, dominant at 160-218 and 743-854. At baseline, just 6 or 7 AZD1222 recipients tested seropositive. It was only after the peak T cell response that any repertoires were sampled.

J is TRBJ2-7 and V is TRBV18, with 9 bases that match TRBD1. This receptor was taken from an adult in good health. The sample in question was peripheral blood, obtained on day 0 of AZD1222 vaccination. This chain's CDR3 is CASSPGTGWEQYF. The CDR3 nucleotides are TGTGCCAGCTCCCCCGGGACAGGGTGGGAGCAGTACTTC.